This T cell receptor beta chain was observed in a study of blood T cell repertoires in COVID-19. With V trimmed by 6 bases and J by 2 bases, 3 bases remained unmatched. This CDR3 contains 14 residues. Per germline, CDR1 MNHEY and CDR2 SVGAGI. Sequencing was performed with immunoSEQ multiplex PCR; in TCRdb, only in-frame clones are kept and a portion is missing. The table records 60,000 to 90,000 clones, roughly 80% of them present only once. The sequenced sample consisted of peripheral blood. V and J are TRBV6-5 and TRBJ1-2, with TRBD1 matching over 10 bases. The receptor's source is a man aged 55 to 70 with acute or convalescent COVID-19. The CDR3 bases are TGTGCCAGCAGGACAGGGGGCGCGAACTATGGCTACACCTTC. The encoded protein is CASRTGGANYGYTF.